This paragraph covers one T cell receptor (beta chain) sequence. This record belongs to a study of CD8 T cells in Susac syndrome. Random hexamers were used to reverse transcribe an amount of roughly 0.45 to 1 ug RNA. TCRdb re-derived calls from the immunoSEQ multiplex PCR reads in MiXCR, one entry per CDR3 protein. In the table there are 160,000 or so distinct CDR3 sequences, 95% to 96% of which are singletons. The patients who served as multiple sclerosis controls were treatment-naive and had stable or active relapsing-remitting disease that fulfilled the revised McDonald criteria. The sequencing sample was made of CD8+ T cells from PBMCs. The origin of this receptor is a human donor with multiple sclerosis.

The CDR3 DNA follows: TGTGCCAGCAGCGCAAACGCCTTACTATACAATGAGCAGTTCTTC. Translating it yields CASSANALLYNEQFF. V gene TRBV9 combines with J gene TRBJ2-1; D is uncertain. Germline V gene sequence: CDR1 SGDLS, CDR2 YYNGEE. Trimming stripped 3 bases from V and 4 bases from J, with 14 bases between. There are 15 residues in the CDR3.